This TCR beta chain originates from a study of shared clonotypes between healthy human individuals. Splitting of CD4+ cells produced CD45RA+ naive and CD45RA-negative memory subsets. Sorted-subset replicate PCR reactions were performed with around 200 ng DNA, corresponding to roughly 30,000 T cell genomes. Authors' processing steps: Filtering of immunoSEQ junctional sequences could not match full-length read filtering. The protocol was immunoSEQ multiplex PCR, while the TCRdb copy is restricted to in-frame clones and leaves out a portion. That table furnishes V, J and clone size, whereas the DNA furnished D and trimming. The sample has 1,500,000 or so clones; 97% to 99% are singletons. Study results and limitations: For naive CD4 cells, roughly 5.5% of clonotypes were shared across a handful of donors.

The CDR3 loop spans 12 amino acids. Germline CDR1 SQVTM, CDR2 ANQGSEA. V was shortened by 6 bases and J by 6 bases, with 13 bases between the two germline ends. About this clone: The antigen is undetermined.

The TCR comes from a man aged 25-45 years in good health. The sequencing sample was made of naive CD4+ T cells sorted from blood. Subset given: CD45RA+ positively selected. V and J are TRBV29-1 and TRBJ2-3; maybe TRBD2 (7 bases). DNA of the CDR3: TGCAGCGTGGTACAGGGAGGGGATACGCAGTATTTT. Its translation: CSVVQGGDTQYF.